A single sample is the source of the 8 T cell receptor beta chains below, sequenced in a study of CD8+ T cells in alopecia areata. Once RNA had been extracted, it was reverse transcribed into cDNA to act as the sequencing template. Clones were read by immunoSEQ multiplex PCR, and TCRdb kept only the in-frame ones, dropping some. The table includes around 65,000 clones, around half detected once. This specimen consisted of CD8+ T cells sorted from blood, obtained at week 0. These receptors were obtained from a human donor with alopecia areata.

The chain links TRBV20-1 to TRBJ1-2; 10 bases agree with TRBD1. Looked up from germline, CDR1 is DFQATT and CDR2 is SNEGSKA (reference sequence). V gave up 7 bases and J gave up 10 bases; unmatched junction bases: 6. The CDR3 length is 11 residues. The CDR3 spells CSDPGQGNYTF. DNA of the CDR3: TGCAGTGACCCGGGACAGGGGAACTACACCTTC.

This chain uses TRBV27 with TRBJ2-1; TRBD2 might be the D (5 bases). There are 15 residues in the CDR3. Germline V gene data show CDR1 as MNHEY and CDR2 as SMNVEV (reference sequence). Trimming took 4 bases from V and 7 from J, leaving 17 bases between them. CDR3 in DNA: TGTGCCAGCAGTTACCCGGTGAGTCCGGGGAATGAGCAGTTCTTC. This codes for CASSYPVSPGNEQFF.

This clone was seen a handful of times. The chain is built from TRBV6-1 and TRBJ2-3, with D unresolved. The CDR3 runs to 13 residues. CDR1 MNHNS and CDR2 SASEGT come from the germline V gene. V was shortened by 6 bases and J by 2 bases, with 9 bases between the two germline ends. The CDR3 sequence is CASSRTYTDTQYF. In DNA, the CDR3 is TGTGCCAGCAGCCGAACGTACACAGATACGCAGTATTTT.

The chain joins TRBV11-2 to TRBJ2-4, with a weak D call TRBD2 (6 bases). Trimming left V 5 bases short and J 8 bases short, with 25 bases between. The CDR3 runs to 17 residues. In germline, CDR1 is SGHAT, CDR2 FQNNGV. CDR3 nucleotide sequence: TGTGCCAGCAGCGGAAACTCGGGAGAGGGGAGCATTGACATTCAGTACTTC. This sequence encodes CASSGNSGEGSIDIQYF.

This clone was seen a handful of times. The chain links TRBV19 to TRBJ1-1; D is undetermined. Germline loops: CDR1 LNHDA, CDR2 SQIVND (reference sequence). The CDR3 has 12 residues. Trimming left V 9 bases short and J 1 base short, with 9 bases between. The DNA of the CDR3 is TGTGCCAGCCGCAACGGGAACACTGAAGCTTTCTTT. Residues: CASRNGNTEAFF.

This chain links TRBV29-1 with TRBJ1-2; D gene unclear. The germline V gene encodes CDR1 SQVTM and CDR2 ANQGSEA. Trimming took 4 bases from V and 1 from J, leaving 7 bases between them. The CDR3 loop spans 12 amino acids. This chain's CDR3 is CSVVSSNYGYTF. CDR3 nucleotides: TGCAGCGTTGTCTCGAGTAACTATGGCTACACCTTC. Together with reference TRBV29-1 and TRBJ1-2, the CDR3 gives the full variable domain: SAVISQKPSRDICQRGTSLTIQCQVDSQVTMMFWYRQQPGQSLTLIATANQGSEATYESGFVIDKFPISRPNLTFSTLTVSNMSPEDSSIYLCSVVSSNYGYTFGSGTRLTVV.

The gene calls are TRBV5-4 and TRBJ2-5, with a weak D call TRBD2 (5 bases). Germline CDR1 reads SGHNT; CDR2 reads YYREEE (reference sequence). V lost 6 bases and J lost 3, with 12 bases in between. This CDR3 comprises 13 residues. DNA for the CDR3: TGTGCCAGCACCTTACGGGGTGAAGAGACCCAGTACTTC. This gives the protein CASTLRGEETQYF.

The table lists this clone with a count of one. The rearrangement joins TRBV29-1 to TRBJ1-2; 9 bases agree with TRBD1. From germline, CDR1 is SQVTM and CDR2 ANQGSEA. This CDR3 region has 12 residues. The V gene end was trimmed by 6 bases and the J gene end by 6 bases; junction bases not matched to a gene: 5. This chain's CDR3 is CSVDRGGNGYTF. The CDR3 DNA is TGCAGCGTAGACAGGGGGGGTAATGGCTACACCTTC.